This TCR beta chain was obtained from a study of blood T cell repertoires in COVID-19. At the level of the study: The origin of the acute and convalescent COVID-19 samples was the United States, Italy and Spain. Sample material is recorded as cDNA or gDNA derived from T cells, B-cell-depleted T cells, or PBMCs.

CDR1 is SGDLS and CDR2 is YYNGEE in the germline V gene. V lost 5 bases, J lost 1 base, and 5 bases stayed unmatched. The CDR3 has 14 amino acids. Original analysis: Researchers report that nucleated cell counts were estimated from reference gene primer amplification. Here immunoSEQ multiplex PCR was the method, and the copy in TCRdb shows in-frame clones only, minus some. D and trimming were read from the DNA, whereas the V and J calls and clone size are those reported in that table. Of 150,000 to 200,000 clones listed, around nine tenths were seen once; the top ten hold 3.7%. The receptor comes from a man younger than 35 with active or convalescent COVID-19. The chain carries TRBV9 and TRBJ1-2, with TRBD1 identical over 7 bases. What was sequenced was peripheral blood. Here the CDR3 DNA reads TGTGCCAGCAGGGAGGGACAGATTAACTATGGCTACACCTTC. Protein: CASREGQINYGYTF.